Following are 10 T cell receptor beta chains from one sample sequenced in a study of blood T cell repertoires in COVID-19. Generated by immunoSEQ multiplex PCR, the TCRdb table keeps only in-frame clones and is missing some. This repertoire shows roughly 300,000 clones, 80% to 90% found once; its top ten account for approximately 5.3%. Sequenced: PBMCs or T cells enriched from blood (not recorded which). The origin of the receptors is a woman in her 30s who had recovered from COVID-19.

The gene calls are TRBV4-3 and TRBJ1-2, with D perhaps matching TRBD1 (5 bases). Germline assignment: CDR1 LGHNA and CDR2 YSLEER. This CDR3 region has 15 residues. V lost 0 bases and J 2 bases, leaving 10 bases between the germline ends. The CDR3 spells CASSQDLGGNYGYTF. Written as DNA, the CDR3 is TGCGCCAGCAGCCAAGATCTGGGGGGAAACTATGGCTACACCTTC.

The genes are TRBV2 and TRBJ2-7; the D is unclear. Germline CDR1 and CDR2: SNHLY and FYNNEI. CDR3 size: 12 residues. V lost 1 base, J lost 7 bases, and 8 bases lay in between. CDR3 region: CASSEVQWEQYF. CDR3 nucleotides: TGTGCCAGCAGTGAAGTACAGTGGGAGCAGTACTTC.

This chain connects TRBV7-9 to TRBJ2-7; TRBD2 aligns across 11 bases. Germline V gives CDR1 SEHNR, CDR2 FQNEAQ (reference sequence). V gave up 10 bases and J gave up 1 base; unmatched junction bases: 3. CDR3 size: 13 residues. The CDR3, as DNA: TGTGCCACGCGACTAGCGGGGTCCTACGAGCAGTACTTC. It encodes CATRLAGSYEQYF.

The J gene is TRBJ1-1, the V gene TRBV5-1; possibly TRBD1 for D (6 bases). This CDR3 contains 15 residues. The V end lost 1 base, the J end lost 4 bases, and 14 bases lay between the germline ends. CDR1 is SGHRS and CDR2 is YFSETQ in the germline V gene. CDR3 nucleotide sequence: TGCGCCAGCAGCTTGAGCTTAATAGGGGGCACTGAAGCTTTCTTT. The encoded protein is CASSLSLIGGTEAFF. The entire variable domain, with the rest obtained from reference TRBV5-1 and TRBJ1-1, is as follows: KAGVTQTPRYLIKTRGQQVTLSCSPISGHRSVSWYQQTPGQGLQFLFEYFSETQRNKGNFPGRFSGRQFSNSRSEMNVSTLELGDSALYLCASSLSLIGGTEAFFGQGTRLTVV.

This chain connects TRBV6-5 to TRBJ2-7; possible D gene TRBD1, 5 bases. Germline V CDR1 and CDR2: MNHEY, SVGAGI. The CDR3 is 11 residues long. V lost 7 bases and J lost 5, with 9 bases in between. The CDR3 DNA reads TGTGCCAGCACCCAGGGCCACGAGCAGTACTTC. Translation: CASTQGHEQYF.

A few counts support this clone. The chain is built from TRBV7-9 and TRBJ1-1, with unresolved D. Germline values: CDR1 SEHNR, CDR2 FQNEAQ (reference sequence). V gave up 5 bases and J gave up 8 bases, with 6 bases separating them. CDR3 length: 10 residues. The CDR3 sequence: CASSPSEAFF. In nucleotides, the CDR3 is TGTGCCAGCAGCCCCTCGGAAGCTTTCTTT.

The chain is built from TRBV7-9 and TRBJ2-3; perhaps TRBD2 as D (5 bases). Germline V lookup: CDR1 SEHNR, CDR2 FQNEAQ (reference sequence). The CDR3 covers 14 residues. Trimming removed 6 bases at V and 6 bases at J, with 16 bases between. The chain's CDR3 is CASRSGLGSDTQYF. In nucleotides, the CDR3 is TGTGCCAGCAGATCCGGACTTGGCTCGGATACGCAGTATTTT.

The CDR3 loop is CASSLSGQPNEKLFF. The CDR3 DNA sequence: TGTGCCAGCAGTCTGTCGGGACAGCCTAATGAAAAACTGTTTTTT. This sequence joins TRBV6-2 or TRBV6-3 and TRBJ1-4; 7 bases agree with TRBD1. The germline V gene encodes CDR1 MNHEY and CDR2 SVGEGT. The CDR3 length is 15 residues. With 5 bases clipped from V and 3 bases from J, the junction kept 6 bases outside the gene matches.

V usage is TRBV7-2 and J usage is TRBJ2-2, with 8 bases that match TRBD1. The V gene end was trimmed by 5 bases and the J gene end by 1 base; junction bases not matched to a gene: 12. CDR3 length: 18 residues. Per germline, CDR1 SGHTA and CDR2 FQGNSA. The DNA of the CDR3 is TGTGCCAGCAGCCTGCCCTTATTTGGACAGGGGAACACCGGGGAGCTGTTTTTT. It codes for CASSLPLFGQGNTGELFF.

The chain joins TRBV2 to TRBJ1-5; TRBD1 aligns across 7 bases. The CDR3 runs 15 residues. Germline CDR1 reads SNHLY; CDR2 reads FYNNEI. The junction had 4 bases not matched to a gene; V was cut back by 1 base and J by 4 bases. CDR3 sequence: CASSEDSQGNQPQHF. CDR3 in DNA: TGTGCCAGCAGTGAAGATTCACAGGGGAATCAGCCCCAGCATTTT.